This TCR beta chain was sequenced during a study of T cells in Graves' hyperthyroidism and ophthalmopathy (dated by TCRdb to between 2017 and 2020). With regard to the full study: Peripheral blood samples were taken at initial diagnosis, before any treatment was given. TCR Vbeta CDR3 sequencing of 120 to 150 peripheral blood samples (roughly 41 ophthalmopathy, 75 to 80 hyperthyroidism and approximately 17 progressor patients) is reported in the paper. In addition, the study compared T-cell repertoires in thyroid tissue and in blood from six Graves' hyperthyroidism patients. An independent validation cohort of some 18 hyperthyroidism patients and about 16 patients who later progressed to ophthalmopathy tested prospective prediction of ophthalmopathy. Once sampling was done, hyperthyroidism patients were given methimazole at a starting dose of 30 mg daily, whereas ophthalmopathy patients were given high-dose intravenous methylprednisolone. To identify distinguishing TCR V-J signatures, a discovery cohort of roughly 100 patients was used, comprising fewer than 45 with Graves' ophthalmopathy and roughly 60 with stable Graves' hyperthyroidism. The 100 discovery patients were randomly split 7:3 into training and test sets. On the study overall, not on this receptor specifically: In validation, the model predicted progression to ophthalmopathy a median of about 6.8 months before onset, with over 55% sensitivity and almost 75% specificity. Blood samples also contained most of the expanded thyroid clonotypes (frequency above 0.001), which suggests that blood repertoires may reflect thyroid immune responses. In cross-validation, a model built on a 13 V-J signature told ophthalmopathy apart from stable hyperthyroidism with approximately 91% sensitivity and roughly 82% specificity, and in testing the same model reached 80%/75%. No statistical method was used to fix the sample size in advance, and group allocation was not hidden from the investigators.

Comment on this clonotype: It has no known antigen specificity. The junction departs from germline at one end; a sequencing error may be responsible.

TCR beta CDR3 regions were amplified from RNA transcripts. The TCR CDR3 was subjected to a first round of RT-PCR using the HTBI primer set and the Qiagen OneStep RT-PCR kit. The libraries were constructed in a second round of multiplex PCR and then size-selected and purified. Libraries were sequenced paired-end with 100 bp reads on an Illumina HiSeq2000. Per the authors' processing: Raw data were processed with SOAPnuke, discarding reads with adapters, uncalled bases, mean Phred below 15, or no exact constant-primer or identifier match. COPE v1.2.5 was used to merge high-quality paired reads, and clonotypes were defined as unique nucleotide sequences. Clonotypes were aligned to IMGT TRBV, TRBD and TRBJ reference segments using MiTCR v1.1. Analysis was restricted to V-J combinations with a frequency above 0.0001, which covered about 99% of repertoires. A TCS score was defined as the ratio between F50 (clonal expansion) and ExV (chaos), using BLOSUM62-based TCRdist between CDR3 peptides within each V-J. Welch's t-statistics and random forest reduced fewer than 600 V-J features to roughly 13, which were used in a naive Bayes classifier (R e1071). TCRdb applied fastp at Q25 and MiXCR to the public reads, then kept only in-frame beta chains. A single entry per CDR3 protein holds the most common genes and DNA from its merged rows. The V and J calls and clone size come from TCRdb's table, not from the authors' own analysis. The sample yields some 180,000 distinct CDR3 sequences; about 17% were counted once. Of the sample, more than 50% is held by the ten largest clones.

A patient counted as having stable Graves' hyperthyroidism if no progression to ophthalmopathy occurred over 18 months of follow-up. Hyperthyroidism patients were newly diagnosed, had a disease duration of under 2 months, and were aged 18 to 65 years. Patients with uncontrolled infections, other autoimmune diseases, pregnancy or lactation were excluded. Diagnoses were established on the basis of clinical symptoms, serum thyroxine and TRAb, thyroid ultrasound, and orbital computed tomography. PBMCs were isolated from about 9.1 ml of fresh peripheral blood by Ficoll-Paque density gradient centrifugation. Total RNA was extracted with Trizol reagent, and quality was checked on an Agilent 2100 Bioanalyzer. The CDR3 spans 14 residues, from the cysteine through the phenylalanine. Only the CDR3 portion is preserved as DNA: 42 bases, with reading frame beginning at the first base. Looking up the germline V gene (reference sequence) yields CDR1 SEHNR and CDR2 FQNEAQ.

The clonotype comes from a woman between 45 and 60 years old with Graves' hyperthyroidism. The sample consisted of blood. The chain links TRBV7-9 with TRBJ1-1; TRBD1 is a weak D gene call, 6 bases matching. The CDR3 amino acid sequence is: CVSSLGGSNTEAFF. The DNA sequence follows: TGTGTCAGCAGCTTAGGGGGGTCGAACACTGAAGCTTTCTTT.